Listed below are T cell receptor beta chains from one sample, sequenced in a study of cytomegalovirus exposure and HLA in healthy donors. Profiling relied on immunoSEQ multiplex PCR, and the TCRdb table lists in-frame clones only, not all of them. The repertoire includes about 190,000 clones, about 89% of them detected once, and about 1.2% sits in the top ten. The sequenced sample consisted of PBMCs. These receptors were obtained from a man aged 25-45 years in good health and CMV-seronegative. CDR3s include the opening cysteine and the closing phenylalanine or tryptophan. Each record gives: clone size, J gene, V gene, D gene, CDR3 protein, CDR3 DNA. A D gene is named only where the DNA matches it firmly. For some rows the clone size is stated as once, few or many, or as a class when expanded; others skip it.

NA | TRBJ2-2 | TRBV6-1 | TRBD2 | CASSATSGGAFTGELFF | TGTGCCAGCAGTGCGACTAGCGGGGGGGCTTTCACCGGGGAGCTGTTTTTT
NA | TRBJ1-2 | TRBV28 | NA | CASSLRGDYGYTF | TGTGCCAGCAGTTTACGGGGGGACTATGGCTACACCTTC
NA | TRBJ1-3 | TRBV28 | NA | CASSFVAYF | TGTGCCAGCAGTTTTGTCGCGTATTTT
NA | TRBJ1-2 | TRBV28 | NA | CASSSGHLLIYGYTF | TGTGCCAGCAGCTCCGGACACCTACTTATCTATGGCTACACCTTC
NA | TRBJ2-7 | TRBV6-6 | TRBD2 | CASRLTTSGGEQYF | TGTGCCAGCAGGCTAACGACTAGCGGGGGGGAGCAGTACTTC
NA | TRBJ1-2 | TRBV29-1 | TRBD1 | CSPITDRGRTQYGYTF | TGCAGCCCTATTACCGACAGGGGGCGGACTCAATATGGCTACACCTTC
NA | TRBJ2-3 | TRBV7-9 | TRBD2 | CASSFRGGETDTQYF | TGTGCCAGCAGCTTCCGCGGGGGAGAAACAGATACGCAGTATTTT
NA | TRBJ1-6 | TRBV11-2 | NA | CASSLAQTVPSPLHF | TGTGCCAGCAGCTTAGCCCAGACAGTGCCTTCACCCCTCCACTTT
NA | TRBJ1-6 | TRBV7-2 | NA | CASSLGDMAGTPLHF | TGTGCCAGCAGCCTGGGAGACATGGCCGGTACACCCCTCCACTTT
once | TRBJ2-7 | TRBV29-1 | NA | CSVGGGTLYEQYF | TGCAGCGTTGGAGGGGGAACCCTCTACGAGCAGTACTTC
NA | TRBJ1-1 | TRBV15 | NA | CATSRDTEMLGTEAFF | TGTGCCACCAGCAGAGATACGGAGATGTTGGGCACTGAAGCTTTCTTT
NA | TRBJ2-7 | TRBV28 | TRBD2 | CASSLRGGRTEPTLYEQYF | TGTGCCAGCAGTTTGCGGGGGGGGAGGACAGAACCAACACTATACGAGCAGTACTTC
NA | TRBJ1-1 | TRBV28 | NA | CASIGGEAFF | TGTGCCAGCATCGGGGGTGAAGCTTTCTTT
NA | TRBJ1-1 | TRBV10-1 | NA | CASSESRWTAPEAFF | TGCGCCAGCAGTGAGTCGAGGTGGACAGCGCCTGAAGCTTTCTTT
NA | TRBJ2-7 | TRBV5-6 | TRBD1 | CASRAGDRGSFYEQYF | TGTGCCAGCCGGGCAGGGGACAGGGGTTCGTTCTACGAGCAGTACTTC
NA | TRBJ1-2 | TRBV9 | NA | CASSPPQRHGYTF | TGTGCCAGCAGCCCCCCCCAGAGGCATGGCTACACCTTC
once | TRBJ2-7 | TRBV19 | TRBD1 | CASSIGQGLSYEQYF | TGTGCCAGTAGCATAGGACAGGGTCTCTCCTACGAGCAGTACTTC
NA | TRBJ2-1 | TRBV4-2 | TRBD2 | CASSQDEGGEGQFF | TGTGCCAGCAGCCAAGATGAAGGAGGGGAGGGGCAGTTCTTC
NA | TRBJ2-2 | TRBV11-2 | TRBD2 | CASSLGAGVGTGELFF | TGTGCCAGCAGCTTAGGTGCGGGGGTTGGAACCGGGGAGCTGTTTTTT
few | TRBJ1-1 | TRBV5-4 | NA | CASIPDSLNTEAFF | TGTGCCAGCATCCCCGACAGCCTGAACACTGAAGCTTTCTTT
NA | TRBJ2-3 | TRBV6-5 | TRBD2 | CASRKRGGTDTQYF | TGTGCCAGCAGGAAGCGGGGAGGCACAGATACGCAGTATTTT
few | TRBJ1-1 | TRBV20-1 | NA | CGWHVNTEAFF | TGCGGCTGGCACGTGAACACTGAAGCTTTCTTT
NA | TRBJ2-3 | TRBV6-1 | NA | CASSEELALVSTGDTQYF | TGTGCCAGCAGTGAAGAATTAGCGTTGGTCTCTACAGGGGATACGCAGTATTTT
NA | TRBJ2-1 | TRBV29-1 | TRBD1 | CSVGDRVNEQFF | TGCAGCGTTGGCGACAGGGTCAATGAGCAGTTCTTC
NA | TRBJ1-4 | TRBV9 | TRBD1 | CASSVVGTGGEKLFF | TGTGCCAGCAGCGTAGTAGGGACAGGTGGGGAAAAACTGTTTTTT
NA | TRBJ2-1 | TRBV6-5 | TRBD1 | CASTDRGGQFF | TGTGCCAGCACCGACAGGGGAGGGCAGTTCTTC
NA | TRBJ2-1 | TRBV5-1 | NA | CASSENGEGDEQFF | TGCGCCAGCAGCGAAAACGGGGAGGGGGATGAGCAGTTCTTC
NA | TRBJ2-2 | TRBV6-5 | NA | CASQGLNTGELFF | TGTGCCAGCCAGGGGTTAAACACCGGGGAGCTGTTTTTT
NA | TRBJ1-2 | TRBV25-1 | TRBD1 | CASSESEGRQGNYGYTF | TGTGCCAGCAGTGAATCGGAGGGGAGACAGGGGAACTATGGCTACACCTTC
NA | TRBJ1-3 | TRBV6-6 | NA | CASFEISGNTIYF | TGTGCCAGTTTTGAGATCTCTGGAAACACCATATATTTT
NA | TRBJ2-3 | TRBV5-1 | TRBD2 | CASSFFGGEDTQYF | TGCGCCAGCAGCTTTTTCGGGGGGGAGGATACGCAGTATTTT
NA | TRBJ2-3 | TRBV2 | TRBD2 | CASSLAGDTDTQYF | TGTGCCAGCAGTCTAGCGGGGGACACAGATACGCAGTATTTT
NA | TRBJ2-7 | TRBV27 | NA | CASSAGTPLPYEQYF | TGTGCCAGCAGTGCCGGGACACCCCTCCCCTACGAGCAGTACTTC
NA | TRBJ1-6 | TRBV30 | TRBD1 | CAWSDGTGYNSPLHF | TGTGCCTGGAGTGACGGGACAGGGTATAATTCACCCCTCCACTTT
NA | TRBJ2-4 | TRBV10-3 | NA | CAISEKEGVIQYF | TGTGCCATCAGTGAAAAGGAGGGCGTCATTCAGTACTTC
NA | TRBJ2-7 | TRBV9 | NA | CASSVVALSYEQYF | TGTGCCAGCAGCGTAGTAGCGTTATCCTACGAGCAGTACTTC
NA | TRBJ2-7 | TRBV13 | TRBD1 | CASSLRQGPSYEQYF | TGTGCCAGCAGCCTAAGACAGGGGCCTTCCTACGAGCAGTACTTC
NA | TRBJ2-2 | TRBV5-5 | NA | CASSLVTITGELFF | TGTGCCAGCAGCTTGGTCACAATCACCGGGGAGCTGTTTTTT
NA | TRBJ2-5 | TRBV1 | NA | CTSSQHGLAEETQYF | TGCACCAGCAGCCAACACGGACTAGCGGAAGAGACCCAGTACTTC
few | TRBJ1-5 | TRBV11-2 | NA | CASSSRGSGFNQPQHF | TGTGCCAGCAGCTCCCGCGGGTCGGGGTTTAATCAGCCCCAGCATTTT
NA | TRBJ2-5 | TRBV7-2 | TRBD2 | CASGGDVQETQYF | TGTGCCAGCGGGGGGGACGTCCAAGAGACCCAGTACTTC
NA | TRBJ1-2 | TRBV25-1 | TRBD1 | CASSQGQGLDYGYTF | TGTGCCAGCAGTCAGGGACAGGGTTTAGACTATGGCTACACCTTC
NA | TRBJ2-1 | TRBV5-6 | NA | CASSLEVAGYNEQFF | TGTGCCAGCAGCTTGGAGGTCGCAGGCTACAATGAGCAGTTCTTC
NA | TRBJ2-2 | TRBV5-1 | TRBD2 | CASSLSAGGWTGELFF | TGCGCCAGCAGCTTGAGTGCGGGAGGGTGGACCGGGGAGCTGTTTTTT
NA | TRBJ2-3 | TRBV9 | NA | CASSAIAGSTDTQYF | TGTGCCAGCAGCGCGATTGCGGGGAGCACAGATACGCAGTATTTT
NA | TRBJ1-5 | TRBV7-2 | NA | CASSFSGFGQPQHF | TGTGCCAGCAGCTTCTCAGGGTTCGGTCAGCCCCAGCATTTT
NA | TRBJ2-1 | TRBV11-2 | TRBD2 | CASSLDLFGTSGRGNEQFF | TGTGCCAGCAGCTTAGATCTGTTCGGAACTAGCGGGAGGGGCAATGAGCAGTTCTTC
once | TRBJ2-3 | TRBV18 | NA | CASSPGGRTDTQYF | TGTGCCAGCTCACCGGGGGGACGCACAGATACGCAGTATTTT
NA | TRBJ2-7 | TRBV6-5 | NA | CASTAVGGEERQYF | TGTGCCAGCACCGCAGTCGGAGGGGAAGAAAGGCAGTACTTC
NA | TRBJ1-1 | TRBV7-2 | NA | CASRGAGTLSEAFF | TGTGCCAGCAGAGGGGCAGGGACTCTATCTGAAGCTTTCTTT
NA | TRBJ1-3 | TRBV11-2 | NA | CASSFSGNTIYF | TGTGCCAGCAGCTTCAGTGGAAACACCATATATTTT
NA | TRBJ2-1 | TRBV5-1 | TRBD1 | CASSLARGSRGEQFF | TGCGCCAGCAGCTTGGCCAGGGGGAGTAGGGGTGAGCAGTTCTTC
NA | TRBJ1-2 | TRBV6-5 | NA | CASRPDKNYGYTF | TGTGCCAGCAGACCGGACAAAAACTATGGCTACACCTTC
NA | TRBJ1-2 | TRBV28 | NA | CASSLVGEGDYGYTF | TGTGCCAGCAGTTTAGTGGGGGAGGGAGACTATGGCTACACCTTC
NA | TRBJ2-5 | TRBV5-1 | TRBD1 | CASSPRRDRGNQETQYF | TGCGCCAGCAGCCCAAGGAGGGACAGGGGGAACCAAGAGACCCAGTACTTC
NA | TRBJ2-2 | TRBV5-1 | NA | CASSLVTNLDGELFF | TGCGCCAGCAGCTTGGTGACAAATTTGGACGGGGAGCTGTTTTTT
NA | TRBJ2-4 | TRBV19 | TRBD2 | CASGTSGRFDKNIQYF | TGTGCCAGCGGGACTAGCGGGAGATTCGACAAAAACATTCAGTACTTC